These 20 T cell receptor beta chains originate from one sample sequenced in a study of T cell responses to AZD1222 COVID-19 vaccine. Assay: immunoSEQ multiplex PCR; the TCRdb copy retains only in-frame clones and omits some. The sample records 90,000 to 150,000 clones, roughly 90% being singletons. Sequenced here: peripheral blood, sampled 28 days after the second dose of the MenACWY control vaccine. These receptor sequences come from an adult who received the MenACWY meningococcal vaccine as a control.

This rearrangement joins TRBV6-2 or TRBV6-3 to TRBJ2-3; D unresolved. Germline V CDR1 and CDR2: MNHEY, SVGEGT. The CDR3 has 14 amino acids. Trimming left V 7 bases short and J 6 bases short, with 17 bases between. The CDR3 spells CASTPRLLGDTQYF. The CDR3 DNA is TGTGCCAGCACCCCGCGGCTGCTAGGGGATACGCAGTATTTT.

The chain recombines TRBV5-1 with TRBJ2-1; 10 bases match TRBD2. Germline loops: CDR1 SGHRS, CDR2 YFSETQ. The CDR3 is made up of 13 amino acids. J was trimmed by 9 bases and V by 7 bases; bases with no gene match: 7. As DNA, the CDR3 is TGCGCCAGCTCCCAGCGGGAGGGCAGTGAGCAGTTCTTC. As protein: CASSQREGSEQFF.

The chain is built from TRBV28 and TRBJ1-6; TRBD1 might be the D (5 bases). The germline V gene has CDR1 MDHEN and CDR2 SYDVKM. Trimming left V 7 bases short and J 8 bases short, with 9 bases between. This CDR3 is 12 amino acids long. This CDR3 is CASTSGYSPLHF. DNA of the CDR3: TGTGCCAGCACCTCAGGGTATTCACCCCTCCACTTT.

This clone showed up just a few times. The chain combines TRBV14 with TRBJ1-1; D gene uncertain. Germline V gene sequence: CDR1 SGHDN, CDR2 FVKESK. This CDR3 comprises 15 residues. V lost 7 bases and J lost 5, with 20 bases in between. The CDR3 coding sequence is TGTGCCAGCACTGCCGCCCAGTCGGGAAGAACTGAAGCTTTCTTT. This translates into CASTAAQSGRTEAFF. Using reference TRBV14 and TRBJ1-1 for the parts outside the CDR3, the full variable domain is EAGVTQFPSHSVIEKGQTVTLRCDPISGHDNLYWYRRVMGKEIKFLLHFVKESKQDESGMPNNRFLAERTGGTYSTLKVQPAELEDSGVYFCASTAAQSGRTEAFFGQGTRLTVV.

The chain combines TRBV18 with TRBJ1-3; D remains unclear. Per the germline V gene, CDR1 is KGHSH and CDR2 is LQKENI. The CDR3 extends over 14 amino acids. V was clipped by 8 bases and J by 0 bases, with 11 bases between them. CDR3: CASHRLHSGNTIYF. Written as DNA, the CDR3 is TGTGCCAGCCACCGACTACACTCTGGAAACACCATATATTTT. Combining the CDR3 with reference TRBV18 and TRBJ1-3 gives the whole variable domain NAGVMQNPRHLVRRRGQEARLRCSPMKGHSHVYWYRQLPEEGLKFMVYLQKENIIDESGMPKERFSAEFPKEGPSILRIQQVVRGDSAAYFCASHRLHSGNTIYFGEGSWLTVV.

As DNA, the CDR3 is TGTGCCAGCAGCCCGGCTCTAGAAAATCAGGGGCCCTCCTACGAGCAGTACGTC. It encodes CASSPALENQGPSYEQYV. The rearrangement links TRBV11-3 to TRBJ2-7, with D tentatively TRBD1 (6 bases). V lost 5 bases, J lost 0 bases, and 23 bases lay in between. This CDR3 spans 18 amino acids. Germline V gene data show CDR1 as SGHNT and CDR2 as YENEEA.

The chain is built from TRBV11-2 and TRBJ2-7; 10 positions agree with TRBD1. Germline lookup yields CDR1 SGHAT and CDR2 FQNNGV. V shed 1 base and J 7 bases; nucleotides not matched to a gene: 7. This CDR3 has 15 amino acids. The chain's CDR3 is CASSLVGTGVREQYF. CDR3 bases: TGTGCCAGCAGCTTAGTCGGGACAGGGGTGAGGGAGCAGTACTTC.

The chain links TRBV7-9 to TRBJ1-1, with D possibly being TRBD1 (5 bases). Per germline, CDR1 SEHNR and CDR2 FQNEAQ (reference sequence). With 2 bases removed from V and 6 bases from J, the gap between germline ends came to 19 bases. The CDR3 consists of 16 residues. CDR3: CASSLPPTGRAPEAFF. The DNA for the CDR3 is TGTGCCAGCAGCTTACCACCCACGGGGCGCGCGCCTGAAGCTTTCTTT. Using reference TRBV7-9 and TRBJ1-1 for the parts outside the CDR3, the full variable domain is DTGVSQNPRHKITKRGQNVTFRCDPISEHNRLYWYRQTLGQGPEFLTYFQNEAQLEKSRLLSDRFSAERPKGSFSTLEIQRTEQGDSAMYLCASSLPPTGRAPEAFFGQGTRLTVV.

V usage is TRBV28 and J usage is TRBJ2-7; 7 bases match TRBD2. Trimming at V came to 3 bases and at J to 5 bases, leaving 10 bases not matched to a gene. The germline V gene has CDR1 MDHEN and CDR2 SYDVKM. The CDR3 totals 15 residues. The CDR3 DNA reads TGTGCCAGCAGTTTGGGGGGAGCGGGAATCGACGAGCAGTACTTC. It is translated as CASSLGGAGIDEQYF.

The V call is TRBV25-1, the J call TRBJ1-2; possibly TRBD1 for D (6 bases). CDR1 and CDR2 (germline): MGHDK, SYGVNS. This CDR3 is 12 amino acids long. The V and J ends lost 4 bases and 8 bases respectively, with 11 bases between them. This chain's CDR3 is CASSGGAGGYTF. The CDR3 DNA reads as TGTGCCAGCAGTGGGGGGGCTGGAGGCTACACCTTC.

The chain combines TRBV25-1 with TRBJ2-5; 8 positions agree with TRBD1. The germline V gene encodes CDR1 MGHDK and CDR2 SYGVNS. CDR3 size: 15 residues. V shed 4 bases, J shed 3 bases, and the junction held 7 bases outside the gene matches. The DNA of the CDR3 is TGTGCCAGCAGTGCCCTCGGGACAGGAAAAGAGACCCAGTACTTC. This encodes CASSALGTGKETQYF.

This chain links TRBV7-3 with TRBJ2-5; 10 bases are shared with TRBD1. This CDR3 contains 15 residues. The V segment lost 5 bases and the J segment 5 bases; nucleotides outside the gene matches: 8. Germline CDR1 and CDR2: SGHTA and FQGTGA. CDR3 protein: CASSLGQGVLETQYF. The CDR3 region has the DNA TGTGCCAGCAGCCTCGGACAGGGGGTTTTGGAGACCCAGTACTTC.

V is TRBV3-1 (or the pseudogene TRBV3-2) and J is TRBJ2-7; 10 bases match TRBD2. Trimming took 6 bases from V and 6 from J; bases not matched to a gene: 14. This CDR3 is built from 16 residues. Germline CDR1 LGHDT, CDR2 YNNKEL (reference sequence). CDR3 bases: TGTGCCAGCAGGTCAACTTGGGCTAGCGGGAGTGGCGAGCAGTACTTC. This codes for CASRSTWASGSGEQYF.

This chain joins TRBV29-1 and TRBJ1-2; D is ambiguous. Trimming removed 3 bases at V and 7 bases at J, with 15 bases between. The CDR3 has 13 residues. CDR1 and CDR2 (germline): SQVTM, ANQGSEA. This CDR3 reads CSVDDLFRSGYTF. CDR3 bases: TGCAGCGTTGACGACCTGTTCAGGTCTGGCTACACCTTC.

V gene TRBV4-3 combines with J gene TRBJ1-6; 7 nucleotides line up with TRBD1. The CDR3 length is 15 residues. Germline CDR1 reads LGHNA; CDR2 reads YSLEER. Unmatched junction bases numbered 6, after V lost 3 bases and J lost 7 bases. The CDR3: CASSQGTAKNSPLHF. The CDR3 region has the DNA TGCGCCAGCAGCCAGGGGACAGCGAAAAATTCACCCCTCCACTTT.

This clone was picked up a small number of times. V usage is TRBV9 and J usage is TRBJ2-5; D unclear. The germline V gene encodes CDR1 SGDLS and CDR2 YYNGEE. This CDR3 is built from 13 residues. Trimming took 0 bases from V and 4 from J, leaving 7 bases between them. CDR3 DNA: TGTGCCAGCAGCGTAGGACTGGGAGAGACCCAGTACTTC. It specifies CASSVGLGETQYF.

The rearrangement joins TRBV28 to TRBJ1-1, with a possible D match to TRBD1 (5 bases). Trimming left V 6 bases short and J 1 base short, with 9 bases between. CDR1 and CDR2 (germline): MDHEN, SYDVKM. This CDR3 spans 13 amino acids. The DNA for the CDR3 is TGTGCCAGCAGCCCGGGACCGAACACTGAAGCTTTCTTT. Translating gives CASSPGPNTEAFF.

The chain uses TRBV7-9 and TRBJ2-1; TRBD1 matches 9 bases. J was trimmed by 10 bases and V by 3 bases; bases with no gene match: 10. CDR3 length equals 15 residues. In germline, CDR1 is SEHNR, CDR2 FQNEAQ (reference sequence). CDR3 DNA: TGTGCCAGCAGCTTCCTCGGGACAGGGTTAAGAGAGCAGTTCTTC. This translates into CASSFLGTGLREQFF.

The chain joins TRBV11-2 to TRBJ2-7; D remains unclear. With 4 bases removed from V and 6 bases from J, the gap between germline ends came to 10 bases. This CDR3 contains 12 residues. Germline CDR1 SGHAT, CDR2 FQNNGV. CDR3 sequence: CASSWLNAEQYV. DNA for the CDR3: TGTGCCAGCAGCTGGCTGAACGCCGAGCAGTACGTC.

DNA for the CDR3: TGCGCCAGCAGCCAAGCGACAGGAAGAACCGGGGAGCTGTTTTTT. Translating gives CASSQATGRTGELFF. The V call is TRBV4-3, the J call TRBJ2-2, with D perhaps TRBD1 (6 bases). Trimming left V 1 base short and J 5 bases short, with 11 bases between. This CDR3 has 15 amino acids. Germline CDR1 reads LGHNA; CDR2 reads YSLEER.